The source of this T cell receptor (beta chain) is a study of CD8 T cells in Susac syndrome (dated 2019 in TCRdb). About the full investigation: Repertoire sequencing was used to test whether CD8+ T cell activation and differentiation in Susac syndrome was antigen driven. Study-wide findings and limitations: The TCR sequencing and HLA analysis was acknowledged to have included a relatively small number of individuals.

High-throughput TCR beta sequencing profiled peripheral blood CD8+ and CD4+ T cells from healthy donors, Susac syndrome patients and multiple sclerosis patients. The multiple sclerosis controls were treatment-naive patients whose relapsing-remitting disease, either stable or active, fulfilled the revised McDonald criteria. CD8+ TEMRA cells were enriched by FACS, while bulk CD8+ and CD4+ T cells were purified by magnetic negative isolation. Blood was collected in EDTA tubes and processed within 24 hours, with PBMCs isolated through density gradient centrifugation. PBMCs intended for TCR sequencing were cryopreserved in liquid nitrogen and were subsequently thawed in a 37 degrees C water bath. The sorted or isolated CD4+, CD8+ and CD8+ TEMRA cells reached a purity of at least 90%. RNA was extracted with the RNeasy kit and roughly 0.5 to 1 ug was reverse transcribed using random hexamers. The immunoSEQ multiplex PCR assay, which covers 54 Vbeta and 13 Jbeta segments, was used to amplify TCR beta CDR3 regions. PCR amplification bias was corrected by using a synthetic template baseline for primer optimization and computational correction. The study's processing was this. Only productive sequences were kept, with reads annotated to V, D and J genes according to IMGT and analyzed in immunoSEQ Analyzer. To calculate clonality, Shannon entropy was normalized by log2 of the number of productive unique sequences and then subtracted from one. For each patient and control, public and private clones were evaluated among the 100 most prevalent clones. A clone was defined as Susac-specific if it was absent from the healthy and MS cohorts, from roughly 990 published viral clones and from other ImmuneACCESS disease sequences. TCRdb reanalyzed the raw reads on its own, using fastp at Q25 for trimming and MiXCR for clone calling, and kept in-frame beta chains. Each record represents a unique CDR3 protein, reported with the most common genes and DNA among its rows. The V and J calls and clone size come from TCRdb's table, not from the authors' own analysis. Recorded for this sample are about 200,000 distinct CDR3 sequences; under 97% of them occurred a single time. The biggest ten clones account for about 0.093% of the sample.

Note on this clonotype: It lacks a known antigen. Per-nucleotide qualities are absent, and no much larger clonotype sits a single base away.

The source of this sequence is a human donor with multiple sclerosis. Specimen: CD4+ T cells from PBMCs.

Here is the DNA: TGTGCCAGCAGCTTATTCGGGGCCATGGGTTACGAGCAGTACTTC. The resulting protein is CASSLFGAMGYEQYF. The sequence joins TRBV7-3 to TRBJ2-7; the D call is tentative, TRBD1 or TRBD2, as each matches 5 bases. V sheds 2 bases and J sheds 4 bases, leaving 15 bases between their ends. CDR1 and CDR2 are drawn from the germline V gene: SGHTA, FQGTGA. From the cysteine up to the phenylalanine, the CDR3 has a length of 15 residues. The only DNA kept is the CDR3, 45 bases in frame from the first base.